Below, one T cell receptor beta chain is given with its context. Its antigen is unidentified. These data belong to a study of cytomegalovirus exposure and HLA in healthy donors. Study outcomes and limitations: In most subjects, TCR beta sequences reportedly gave accurate predictions of HLA-A and HLA-B alleles. TCR beta chain V- and J-gene trimming was linked, in a later analysis, to a missense variant in DCLRE1C.

Both 60 Vbeta primers and 13 Jbeta primers went into the PCR. Libraries were prepared by immunoSEQ multiplex PCR; TCRdb keeps only in-frame clonotypes and omits some of them. The sample records some 150,000 clones, more than 60% being singletons. The CDR3 is 11 residues long. V shed 8 bases and J shed 8 bases, with 12 bases lying between them. Germline V gene sequence: CDR1 MNHEY, CDR2 SMNVEV (reference sequence). This sequence was found in a female donor in good health and CMV-seronegative. Source material: PBMCs. The V call is TRBV27, the J call TRBJ1-1; a possible D gene is TRBD1 (5 bases). The CDR3 protein is CASSRGSEAFF. DNA for the CDR3: TGTGCCAGCTCCCGGGGGTCAGAAGCTTTCTTT.